One T cell receptor (beta chain) is described in this entry. This study enrolled people aged about 18 to 95 from roughly 24 US geographic areas. The CDR3 runs to 13 residues. V lost 3 bases, J lost 5 bases, and 13 bases lay in between. Germline-derived CDR1 and CDR2 are GTSNPN and SVGIG (reference sequence). This specimen comes from a study of blood T cell repertoires in COVID-19. Across the whole study: Recovered status applied to Cohort 3 donors who had two consecutive negative PCRs. It also applied to those with clearance or with symptom resolution. There were acute and convalescent COVID-19 samples, and they came from the United States, Italy and Spain.

Per the original methods: Nucleated cell number was recorded as an estimate derived from reference gene primer amplification. The assay was immunoSEQ multiplex PCR, and TCRdb's table has in-frame clones only and misses some. The D gene and trimming were derived from the DNA, and the V and J assignments and clone size from that table. The table lists about 360,000 clones, 70% to 90% of them singletons. Sequencing was performed on PBMCs or T cells enriched from blood (not recorded which). This chain links TRBV30 with TRBJ1-1; possibly TRBD1 for D (5 bases). The source is a man aged 40-49 years in a cohort exposed to, infected with or recovered from COVID-19 (not recorded which). CDR3 sequence (DNA): TGTGCCTGGAGATTGCAGGGAGGGACTGAAGCTTTCTTT. Amino acid sequence: CAWRLQGGTEAFF.